This T cell receptor (beta chain) was sequenced for a study of sequential checkpoint blockade in melanoma. Whole-study context: Arm A got nivolumab then ipilimumab; arm B the reverse, 1:1. Both treatment sequences were followed by maintenance nivolumab.

This CDR3 contains 17 residues. Trimming at V came to 0 bases and at J to 3 bases, leaving 9 bases not matched to a gene. Germline CDR1 reads LGHNA; CDR2 reads YNFKEQ. Clones were read by immunoSEQ multiplex PCR, and TCRdb kept only the in-frame ones, dropping some. The table shows 5,500 to 6,500 clones, with less than 50% occurring only once. A few counts support this clone. The treatment is: randomized to nivolumab then ipilimumab (arm A) or the reverse (arm B). Live CD3+CD8+ CD19− CD56− cells were sorted from PBMCs. Source: CD8+ T cells sorted from blood (inferred from file names), taken from a patient given nivolumab and ipilimumab in sequence. The chain couples TRBV4-2 to TRBJ2-7; TRBD1 matches 9 bases. The receptor was derived from a human patient with melanoma. Some clones in this sample may be carry-over from other donors' samples. The CDR3 DNA reads TGTGCCAGCAGCCAAGAGGACGTACTGGGACAGGGCTACGAGCAGTACTTC. This encodes CASSQEDVLGQGYEQYF.